A selection of T cell receptor delta chains follows, all from one sample in a study of Vδ1+ human thymocytes. TCRdb reanalysed the multiplex PCR reads via CATT. Here the sample spans under 25,000 delta-chain clones, 8.1% being singletons. The sequenced sample was Vdelta1+ gamma-delta thymocytes from the thymus. Receptor source: a child younger than two who had congenital heart surgery. The CDR3 runs from the conserved cysteine through the conserved F or W. Each record gives: V gene, J gene, clone size, D gene, CDR3 DNA, CDR3 protein. The D gene is left open where the match is weak. Not all rows give a size; the values are once, few, many and, for expanded clones, a class.

V: TRDV1; J: TRDJ1; size: few; D: -; DNA: TGTGCTCTTGGGGAACTACTTCCTACGGGGGATTGGTACACCGATAAACTCATCTTT; CDR3: CALGELLPTGDWYTDKLIF
V: TRDV1; J: TRDJ1; size: -; D: -; DNA: TGCGCTCTTGGGGAAGGGCCTCGTTATAAACTCATCTTT; CDR3: CALGEGPRYKLIF
V: TRDV1; J: TRDJ2; size: few; D: TRDD3; DNA: TGTGCTCTTGGGGAACTCTCCCTGGCCCCGTACTGGGGGATACGCGACGCTATAATTGCATTGACAGCACAACTCTTCTTT; CDR3: CALGELSLAPYWGIRDAIIALTAQLFF
V: TRDV1; J: TRDJ1; size: few; D: -; DNA: TGTGCTCTTGGGGAACCACTTCCTACTACTGGGGGAGCGGGTTCGGCTTGGGCCCTCCCTTTCCCTACTAAACTCATCTTT; CDR3: CALGEPLPTTGGAGSAWALPFPTKLIF
V: TRDV1; J: TRDJ1; size: few; D: TRDD3; DNA: TGTGCTCTTGGGGAACCAGATTCCCGATGGGGGATACGGGGGTACACCGATAAACTCATCTTT; CDR3: CALGEPDSRWGIRGYTDKLIF
V: TRDV1; J: TRDJ1; size: few; D: TRDD3; DNA: TGTGCTCTTGGGGAATTAAGGGATTACCTGGGGGCCCCCACGAGGAAACTCATCTTT; CDR3: CALGELRDYLGAPTRKLIF
V: TRDV1; J: TRDJ1; size: -; D: -; DNA: TGTGCTCTTGGGGTCCTTAGGGGGGGACCCCCGTACACCGATAAACTCATCTTT; CDR3: CALGVLRGGPPYTDKLIF
V: TRDV1; J: TRDJ1; size: few; D: TRDD3; DNA: TGTGCTCTTGGGGAAAGGCTGGGGGCCTTCACCGATAAACTCATCTTT; CDR3: CALGERLGAFTDKLIF
V: TRDV1; J: TRDJ1; size: few; D: TRDD3; DNA: TGTGCTCTTGGGGAAGGGCCCCCCACTGGGGGATACCCTAGAGGTAAACTCATCTTT; CDR3: CALGEGPPTGGYPRGKLIF
V: TRDV1; J: TRDJ1; size: few; D: TRDD3; DNA: TGTGCTCTTGGGTTTCGGCCTTCTTCCGTACTGGGGGATGAGCCGGATAAACTCATCTTT; CDR3: CALGFRPSSVLGDEPDKLIF
V: TRDV1; J: TRDJ1; size: -; D: -; DNA: TGTGCTCTTGGGGAATTGGGACCCTTCCCCCGCGTACTGGCCGATAAACTCATCTTT; CDR3: CALGELGPFPRVLADKLIF
V: TRDV1; J: TRDJ1; size: -; D: TRDD3; DNA: TGTGCTCTTGGGGAACGGTGTCCCCTACGTTGGGGGATGTACACCGATAAACTCATCTTT; CDR3: CALGERCPLRWGMYTDKLIF
V: TRDV1; J: TRDJ1; size: few; D: TRDD3; DNA: TGTGCTCTTGGGGAACCAGGGGATACGGTTAACACCGATAAACTCATCTTT; CDR3: CALGEPGDTVNTDKLIF
V: TRDV1; J: TRDJ1; size: few; D: TRDD3; DNA: TGTGCTCTTGGTCATTTCCTACGTCCGGTACTGGGGGATACCGGACGTCCCGATAAACTCATCTTT; CDR3: CALGHFLRPVLGDTGRPDKLIF
V: TRDV1; J: TRDJ1; size: few; D: -; DNA: TGTGCTCTTGGGGAAAACGGCGCGGGCGAACATACTGGACTCCCCGTAGATAAACTCATCTTT; CDR3: CALGENGAGEHTGLPVDKLIF
V: TRDV1; J: TRDJ2; size: few; D: TRDD3; DNA: TGTGCTCTTGGAGTAACTCTTGGGGATGCGGTAGACTGGGGGATACTACGCTGGGCGACAGCACAACTCTTCTTT; CDR3: CALGVTLGDAVDWGILRWATAQLFF
V: TRDV1; J: TRDJ1; size: few; D: -; DNA: TGTGCTCTTGGGTCTCGTCCACGGCTGGGGATCCTGTACACCGATAAACTCATCTTT; CDR3: CALGSRPRLGILYTDKLIF
V: TRDV1; J: TRDJ1; size: -; D: -; DNA: TGTGCTCTTGGGGAACCACTACTTCCTACCAGGGGGATAGCCGATAAACTCATCTTT; CDR3: CALGEPLLPTRGIADKLIF
V: TRDV1; J: TRDJ1; size: -; D: TRDD3; DNA: TGTGCTCTTGGGGAACGTCTGGGGGACCCGGCCGATAAACTCATCTTT; CDR3: CALGERLGDPADKLIF
V: TRDV1; J: TRDJ1; size: -; D: -; DNA: TGTGCTCTTGGGGAAGCAGGCCTTCCTACTTACTGGGGGATTAAACTCATCTTT; CDR3: CALGEAGLPTYWGIKLIF
V: TRDV1; J: TRDJ1; size: -; D: TRDD3; DNA: TGTGCTCTTGGGGGAGCGCCTTCCATTTACAACTGGGGGATACGGGCCGATAAACTCATCTTT; CDR3: CALGGAPSIYNWGIRADKLIF
V: TRDV1; J: TRDJ1; size: few; D: TRDD3; DNA: TGTGCTCTTGGGGGGACACGTTACAGCGAGGGATACGAAGGGGCCGATAAACTCATCTTT; CDR3: CALGGTRYSEGYEGADKLIF
V: TRDV1; J: TRDJ1; size: medium-sized; D: -; DNA: TGTGCTCTTGGGGAACGTCTCGTGGGTACTGGGACCGATAAACTCATCTTT; CDR3: CALGERLVGTGTDKLIF